The clone carrying this T cell receptor (beta chain) was seen once. Its antigen remains unidentified. The junction differs from germline at one of its ends, possibly a read error. These data originate in a study of blood T cells in healthy people across ages. The extraction recovered at least 6 micrograms of total RNA per sample. The CDR3 length is 18 residues. Germline V lookup: CDR1 MNHEY, CDR2 SMNVEV (reference sequence). General observations from the study: Since the PBMCs were unsorted, naive and antigen-experienced cells could not be conclusively compared. Older individuals had lower TCR beta diversity per million T cells (the decline was roughly linear).

Combining a sample-barcoded 5' primer with a J-beta primer mix, a second PCR ran for about 6 to 12 cycles. Researchers report that a template-switch adaptor with 12 random nucleotides tagged each cDNA molecule. TCRdb called the 5' RACE reads again in MiXCR, with one record for every CDR3 protein. The sample lists about 900,000 distinct CDR3 sequences; about 48% were seen once. The V and J genes are TRBV27 and TRBJ2-7; D remains unclear. Sequenced input: blood. This sequence originates from a man under 40 in good health. CDR3 sequence: CAGSSTRILAVSSYEQYF. The CDR3 nucleotides are TGTGCCGGCAGTTCCACTCGCATCCTGGCAGTAAGCTCCTACGAGCAGTACTTC.